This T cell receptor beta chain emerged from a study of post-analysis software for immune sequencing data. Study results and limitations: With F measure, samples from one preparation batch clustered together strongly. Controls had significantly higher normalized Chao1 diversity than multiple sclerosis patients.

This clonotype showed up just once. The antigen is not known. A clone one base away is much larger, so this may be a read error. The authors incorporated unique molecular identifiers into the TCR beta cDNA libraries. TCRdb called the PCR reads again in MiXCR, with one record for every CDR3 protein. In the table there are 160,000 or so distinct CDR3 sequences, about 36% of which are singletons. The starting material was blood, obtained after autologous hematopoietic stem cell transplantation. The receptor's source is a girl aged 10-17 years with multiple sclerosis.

DNA of the CDR3: TGCGCCAGCAGCTTGACCGGGTTCGGAAATGAAAAACTGTTTTTT. This translates into CASSLTGFGNEKLFF. The V gene is TRBV5-1, the J gene TRBJ1-4; D is ambiguous. Trimming took 1 base from V and 5 from J, leaving 12 bases between them. Per germline, CDR1 SGHRS and CDR2 YFSETQ. CDR3 length equals 15 residues.